The sequence of this T cell receptor (beta chain) was determined in a study of blood T cell repertoires in COVID-19. Background on the study: Acute and convalescent COVID-19 samples came from the United States, Italy and Spain. PBMCs, B-cell-depleted T cells, or T cells provided the cDNA or gDNA that made up the material.

Authors' methods: Cell counts per sample came from amplifying reference gene primers. Clones were sequenced by immunoSEQ multiplex PCR, and TCRdb holds only the in-frame ones, with some missing. D and trimming were read from the DNA, whereas the V and J calls and clone size are those reported in that table. The sample has 100,000 or so clones, 70% to 80% seen once. V shed 3 bases, J shed 5 bases, and the junction held 7 bases outside the gene matches. The CDR3 sequence is 15 residues long. In germline, CDR1 is KGHSH, CDR2 LQKENI. The origin of this receptor is a human donor in a cohort sampled during active COVID-19. Sequenced material: peripheral blood. V is TRBV18 and J is TRBJ2-7; 10 nucleotides agree with TRBD1. The CDR3 is CASSPKGTGANEQYF. The CDR3 nucleotides read TGTGCCAGCTCACCGAAAGGGACAGGGGCCAACGAGCAGTACTTC.